The 14 T cell receptor beta chains presented below share a single source sample, sequenced in a study of regulatory T cells in long-lasting Graves disease. The authors built TCR beta libraries using iRepertoire HTBI primers and Arm-PCR of CDR3 regions. In TCRdb, the multiplex PCR reads were re-called with MiXCR into one record per CDR3 protein. The table lists roughly 500,000 distinct CDR3 sequences, 20% of them singletons. The time point was: persistent/refractory GD, antithyroid drugs over 5 years with positive TRAb. The TCR library was made from RNA extracted from PBMCs. Sample: peripheral blood mononuclear cells (PBMCs), taken when the disease was refractory, from a patient treated with antithyroid drugs. Receptor source: a female donor with Graves disease.

At least ten counts were recorded for this clonotype. This chain links TRBV29-1 with TRBJ2-5; D is perhaps TRBD1 (5 bases). This CDR3 is built from 12 residues. Per the germline V gene, CDR1 is SQVTM and CDR2 is ANQGSEA. Trimming removed 4 bases from V and 5 bases from J, with 11 bases in between. CDR3 amino acids: CSVAVGPETQYF. CDR3 nucleotide sequence: TGCAGCGTTGCTGTGGGGCCGGAGACCCAGTACTTC.

Remarks on this clonotype: This may come from a read error, since a much larger clone is one base off. The genes are TRBV6-1 and TRBJ1-1; 8 bases are a match to TRBD1. With 1 base clipped from V and 4 bases from J, the junction kept 14 bases outside the gene matches. The germline V gene encodes CDR1 MNHNS and CDR2 SASEGT. The CDR3 extends over 18 amino acids. The CDR3 reads CASSEVAFRGRGPTEAFF. The CDR3 DNA follows: TGTGCCAGCAGTGAAGTTGCGTTCCGGGGCAGGGGGCCCACTGAAGCTTTCTTT.

Many counts were recorded for this clonotype. The J gene is TRBJ2-7, the V gene TRBV6-5; D may be TRBD2 (6 bases). There are 15 residues in the CDR3. V shed 4 bases and J shed 6 bases, with 19 bases lying between them. Germline CDR1 is MNHEY and CDR2 is SVGAGI. CDR3 protein: CASSSPRQRDSEQYF. DNA for the CDR3: TGTGCCAGCAGTTCTCCCCGTCAACGGGACTCCGAGCAGTACTTC.

This clonotype was recorded at least ten times. V usage is TRBV7-3 and J usage is TRBJ2-5, with TRBD2 matching 9 bases. With V trimmed by 4 bases and J by 2 bases, 5 bases remained unmatched. This CDR3 comprises 15 residues. Germline values: CDR1 SGHTA, CDR2 FQGTGA. The DNA for the CDR3 is TGTGCCAGCAGCTCCCTAGCGGGAAGACAAGAGACCCAGTACTTC. It specifies CASSSLAGRQETQYF.

This clonotype was seen at least ten times. This chain connects TRBV7-9 to TRBJ1-1; D is perhaps TRBD1 (5 bases). V lost 2 bases to trimming and J lost 0 bases, with 10 bases between them. Germline V lookup: CDR1 SEHNR, CDR2 FQNEAQ (reference sequence). This CDR3 contains 15 residues. The CDR3 is CASSLQGGMNTEAFF. The CDR3 nucleotides read TGTGCCAGCAGCTTACAGGGAGGGATGAACACTGAAGCTTTCTTT.

This clonotype was seen many times. The chain combines TRBV29-1 with TRBJ2-7, with D uncertain. This CDR3 region has 12 residues. Per the germline V gene, CDR1 is SQVTM and CDR2 is ANQGSEA. Trimming stripped 5 bases from V and 2 bases from J, with 10 bases between. The CDR3 sequence is CSVRARPYEQYF. CDR3 nucleotides: TGCAGCGTTAGGGCGCGGCCCTACGAGCAGTACTTC.

In this sample, this clonotype turned up a few times. The chain uses TRBV19 and TRBJ1-5; D call uncertain. V was pared by 6 bases and J by 7 bases, with 10 bases between. In germline, CDR1 is LNHDA, CDR2 SQIVND (reference sequence). The CDR3 is 12 amino acids. The CDR3 loop reads CASRARGQPQHF. The CDR3 nucleotides read TGTGCCAGTAGGGCCCGTGGGCAGCCCCAGCATTTT.

V is TRBV28 and J is TRBJ2-7; the match to TRBD2 covers 8 bases. The germline V gene has CDR1 MDHEN and CDR2 SYDVKM. Unmatched junction bases numbered 3, after V lost 3 bases and J lost 5 bases. The CDR3 length is 13 residues. CDR3 loop: CASSFGGGDEQYF. CDR3 sequence (DNA): TGTGCCAGCAGTTTCGGGGGGGGCGACGAGCAGTACTTC.

The chain links TRBV3-1 to TRBJ2-5, with D possibly being TRBD1 (5 bases). The CDR3 loop spans 15 amino acids. The germline V and J ends were trimmed by 4 bases and 2 bases, with 14 bases remaining between them. Looked up from germline, CDR1 is LGHDT and CDR2 is YNNKEL (reference sequence). CDR3 sequence reads: CASSPEQGGQETQYF. As DNA, the CDR3 is TGTGCCAGCAGCCCCGAGCAGGGCGGTCAAGAGACCCAGTACTTC.

This clonotype has ten or more counts. The chain is built from TRBV12-3 or TRBV12-4 and TRBJ1-1, with D possibly TRBD1 on 5 matching bases. V lost 8 bases to trimming and J lost 4 bases, with 8 bases between them. The CDR3 runs to 11 residues. The CDR3 region is CASGGGTEAFF. The CDR3 DNA reads TGTGCCAGCGGTGGGGGCACTGAAGCTTTCTTT.

The table lists this clonotype with many counts. This rearrangement joins TRBV27 to TRBJ1-1; D unclear. V was cut by 6 bases and J by 6 bases, with 26 bases left in between. The CDR3 length is 17 residues. Germline CDR1 and CDR2: MNHEY and SMNVEV (reference sequence). This CDR3 is CASSSQRFFGRVPEAFF. The DNA of the CDR3 is TGTGCCAGCAGCAGCCAGCGATTTTTCGGAAGGGTCCCTGAAGCTTTCTTT.

V gene TRBV29-1 combines with J gene TRBJ2-2; D might be TRBD2 (5 bases). Trimming stripped 4 bases from V and 0 bases from J, with 6 bases between. The CDR3 has 13 amino acids. The V gene's germline CDR1 is SQVTM and CDR2 ANQGSEA. The CDR3, as DNA: TGCAGCGTTGTGGAGGCGAACACCGGGGAGCTGTTTTTT. It encodes CSVVEANTGELFF.

This clonotype was counted at least ten times. The CDR3 bases are TGTGCCAGCAGCCCAACACGACGGATCTACGAGCAGTACTTC. This translates into CASSPTRRIYEQYF. The chain combines TRBV7-8 with TRBJ2-7; D gene uncertain. Germline CDR1 reads SGHVS; CDR2 reads FQNEAQ. Trimming pared 5 bases from V and 3 bases from J, leaving 14 bases between. The CDR3 contains 14 residues.

This clonotype was recorded at least ten times. The chain employs TRBV5-1 and TRBJ2-2; possible D gene TRBD1, 6 bases. Germline V gene sequence: CDR1 SGHRS, CDR2 YFSETQ. V was trimmed by 1 base and J by 4 bases, leaving 11 bases between them. The CDR3 runs to 15 residues. CDR3 bases: TGCGCCAGCAGCTTGATGGGACAACTCACCGGGGAGCTGTTTTTT. This translates into CASSLMGQLTGELFF.